This T cell receptor (beta chain) originates from a study of tumor-infiltrating lymphocytes in glioblastoma multiforme (dated by TCRdb to the late 2010s). Context from the whole study: To find out whether intratumoral genomic heterogeneity fosters TIL diversity, the study jointly investigated somatic mutations, TIL diversity and immune response activity. Overall study results and their limits: Because T cells carry unequal numbers of TCR transcripts, RNA-based TCR sequencing may distort clone frequencies. The authors noted that sorting T cells into functional subsets, which was not done in the study, would be a future improvement. Only one glioblastoma patient was included in the TCR and somatic mutation analysis, limiting generalizability.

The germline V end is reduced by 5 bases and the J end by 7 bases; junction bases left unmatched: 12. The CDR3 sequence holds 16 residues, the cysteine and phenylalanine included. The DNA shown is the 48-base CDR3, in frame from base 1. The CDR1 and CDR2 encoded by the germline V gene (reference sequence) are SEHNR and FQNEAQ. The AllPrep DNA/RNA mini kit was used to purify genomic DNA and total RNA at the same time from each of the roughly ten tumor samples. Every RNA sample had an RNA integrity number above 6.5 and an OD 260/280 ratio above 1.9. Points on this clonotype: Its specific antigen is unknown. No base-level quality is on record; no much larger clone is a single base apart.

A modified ARM-PCR protocol with multiple V-beta primers and a C-beta primer was used to build TCRB libraries from RNA via three nested multiplex PCR rounds. TCRB-specific cDNA was synthesized from roughly 0.5 ug total RNA with ProtoScript II Reverse Transcriptase and a C-beta primer. The description of the TCRB libraries did not include any unique molecular identifiers. In the third PCR, barcodes and adapters were added over about 25 cycles using Deep VentR (exo-) polymerase, and bands of 250-500 bp were then gel purified. TCRB libraries were sequenced with 250 bp paired-end reads on an Illumina HiSeq 2500. The published analysis was carried out like this. The reads were cleaned with Trimmomatic, merged with FLASH and assigned V, D and J segments with MiGEC before being analyzed in VDJtools. VDJtools was used to calculate the Shannon-Wiener diversity index, which quantified repertoire diversity. TCRdb reprocessed the public reads (quality trimming at Q25 with fastp, clone calling with MiXCR) and kept in-frame beta chains. Rows merge per CDR3 protein into single entries with the most common DNA and genes. V and J calls and clone size were set by TCRdb, not the authors. The sample table contains 10,000 or so distinct CDR3 sequences; only one count was recorded for around 68% of them. Clones ranked in the top ten supply over 30% of the sample.

The chain joins TRBV7-9 to TRBJ2-1; 9 bases in between match TRBD2. Input material: brain tumor tissue. The receptor's source is a male donor with glioblastoma. The CDR3 here reads CASSPFSGRAKNEQFF. The DNA is TGTGCCAGCAGCCCGTTTAGCGGGAGAGCAAAGAATGAGCAGTTCTTC.